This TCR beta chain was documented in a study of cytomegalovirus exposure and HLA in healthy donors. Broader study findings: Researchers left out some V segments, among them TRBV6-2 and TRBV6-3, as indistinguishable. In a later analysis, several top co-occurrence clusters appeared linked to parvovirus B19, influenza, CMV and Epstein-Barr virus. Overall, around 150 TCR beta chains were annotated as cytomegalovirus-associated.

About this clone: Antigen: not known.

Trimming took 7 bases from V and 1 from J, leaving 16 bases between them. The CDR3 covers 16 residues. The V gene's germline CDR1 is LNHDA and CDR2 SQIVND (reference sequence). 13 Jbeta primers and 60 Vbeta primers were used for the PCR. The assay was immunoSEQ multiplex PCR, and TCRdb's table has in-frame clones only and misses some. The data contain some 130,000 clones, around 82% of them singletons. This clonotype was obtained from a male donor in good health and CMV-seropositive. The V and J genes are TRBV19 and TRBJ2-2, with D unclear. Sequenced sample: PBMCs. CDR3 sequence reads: CASIPAGSGNTGELFF. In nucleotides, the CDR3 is TGTGCCAGTATCCCAGCCGGGTCGGGGAACACCGGGGAGCTGTTTTTT.